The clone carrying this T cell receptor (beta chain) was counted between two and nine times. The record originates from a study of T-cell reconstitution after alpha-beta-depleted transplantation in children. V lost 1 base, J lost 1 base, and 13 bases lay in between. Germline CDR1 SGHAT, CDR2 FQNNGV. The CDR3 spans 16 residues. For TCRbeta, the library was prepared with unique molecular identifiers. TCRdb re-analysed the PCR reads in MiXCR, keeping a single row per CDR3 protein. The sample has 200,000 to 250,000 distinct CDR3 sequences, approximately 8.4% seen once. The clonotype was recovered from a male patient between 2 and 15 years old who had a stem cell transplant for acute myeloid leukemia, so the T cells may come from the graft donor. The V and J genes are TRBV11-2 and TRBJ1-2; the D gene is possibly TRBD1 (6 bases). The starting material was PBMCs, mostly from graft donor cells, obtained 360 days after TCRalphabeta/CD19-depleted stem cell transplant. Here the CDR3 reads CASSLVDSHLNYGYTF. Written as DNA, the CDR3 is TGTGCCAGCAGCTTAGTGGACAGCCATCTTAACTATGGCTACACCTTC. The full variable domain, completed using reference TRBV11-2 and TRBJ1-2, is EAGVAQSPRYKIIEKRQSVAFWCNPISGHATLYWYQQILGQGPKLLIQFQNNGVVDDSQLPKDRFSAERLKGVDSTLKIQPAKLEDSAVYLCASSLVDSHLNYGYTFGSGTRLTVV.